The 22 T cell receptor beta chains presented below share a single source sample, sequenced in a study of blood T cells in healthy people across ages. It was with a sample-barcoded 5' primer and a J-beta primer mix that a second PCR of about 7 to 12 cycles was run. Each CDR3 protein gets one entry after TCRdb re-called the 5' RACE reads with MiXCR. The data hold 750,000 to 850,000 distinct CDR3 sequences, with 25% observed a single time. This same sample was also taken into another study, of T cells of mothers and their children.

Sequenced sample: blood. All receptors come from a boy aged 5-17 years in good health.

This clonotype was observed a handful of times. The chain is built from TRBV30 and TRBJ2-2; D is perhaps TRBD1 or TRBD2 (5 bases each). This CDR3 is built from 14 residues. V was trimmed by 5 bases and J by 3 bases, leaving 13 bases between them. Germline loops: CDR1 GTSNPN, CDR2 SVGIG (reference sequence). CDR3 residues: CAWEEGRHTGELFF. As DNA, the CDR3 is TGTGCCTGGGAAGAGGGGAGACACACCGGGGAGCTGTTTTTT.

At least ten counts were recorded for this clonotype. Here the CDR3 reads CASSSTYEQYF. CDR3 nucleotide sequence: TGTGCCAGCAGTTCCACCTACGAGCAGTACTTC. The chain has TRBV12-3 or TRBV12-4 and TRBJ2-7; no reliable D call. This CDR3 is 11 amino acids long. Trimming took off 4 bases at V and 2 bases at J, with 3 bases between the two ends.

The chain carries TRBV4-3 and TRBJ1-2; D not resolved. There are 15 residues in the CDR3. V lost 0 bases to trimming and J lost 7 bases, with 15 bases between them. Germline CDR1 is LGHNA and CDR2 is YSLEER. The CDR3 nucleotides read TGCGCCAGCAGCCAAGACCCCGTCAGGTCCCTTGGCTACACCTTC. This encodes CASSQDPVRSLGYTF.

V gene TRBV7-6 combines with J gene TRBJ1-6, with D uncertain. Germline CDR1 SGHVS, CDR2 FNYEAQ. V dropped 6 bases and J dropped 7 bases, with 13 bases sitting between them. This CDR3 is 14 amino acids long. The CDR3 here is CASSKARKNSPLHF. In DNA, the CDR3 is TGTGCCAGCAGTAAAGCCCGGAAGAATTCACCCCTCCACTTT.

The rearrangement links TRBV30 to TRBJ1-1, with D uncertain. With 0 bases removed from V and 9 bases from J, the gap between germline ends came to 8 bases. The length of the CDR3 is 11 residues. Germline values: CDR1 GTSNPN, CDR2 SVGIG (reference sequence). CDR3 coding DNA: TGTGCCTGGAGTGTACCGGGGAAAGCTTTCTTT. The encoded protein is CAWSVPGKAFF.

The V call is TRBV5-1, the J call TRBJ2-6; D gene unclear. The CDR3 contains 15 residues. V was pared by 0 bases and J by 3 bases, with 7 bases between. Germline loops: CDR1 SGHRS, CDR2 YFSETQ. Here the CDR3 DNA reads TGCGCCAGCAGCTTGGAGGTTCGTGGGGCCAACGTCCTGACTTTC. Its translation is CASSLEVRGANVLTF.

CDR3 nucleotides: TGTGCCAGCAGGAGATTACAGGGGAGGAACACTGAAGCTTTCTTT. It encodes CASRRLQGRNTEAFF. V and J are TRBV6-5 and TRBJ1-1, with 7 bases lining up with TRBD1. Germline assignment: CDR1 MNHEY and CDR2 SVGAGI. CDR3 length equals 15 residues. The V and J ends lost 6 bases and 1 base, in that order; junction bases with no gene match: 8.

This clonotype was observed a few times. The chain uses TRBV7-9 and TRBJ2-7; TRBD2 matches at 13 bases. V trimming: 8 bases; J trimming: 2 bases; junction bases outside the gene matches: 6. Germline V gene data show CDR1 as SEHNR and CDR2 as FQNEAQ (reference sequence). This CDR3 has 15 residues. The CDR3 coding sequence is TGTGCCAGCGGTGGACTAGCGGGAGCCACCTACGAGCAGTACTTC. Translated, it gives CASGGLAGATYEQYF. Based on the CDR3 plus reference TRBV7-9 and TRBJ2-7, the full variable domain is DTGVSQNPRHKITKRGQNVTFRCDPISEHNRLYWYRQTLGQGPEFLTYFQNEAQLEKSRLLSDRFSAERPKGSFSTLEIQRTEQGDSAMYLCASGGLAGATYEQYFGPGTRLTVT.

A few counts support this clonotype. This chain links TRBV4-2 with TRBJ2-1, with D perhaps given as TRBD1 or TRBD2 (5 bases each). The length of the CDR3 is 18 residues. Germline V lookup: CDR1 LGHNA, CDR2 YNFKEQ. V lost 0 bases and J lost 0, with 15 bases in between. The CDR3 reads CASSQEGLAQNSYNEQFF. As DNA, the CDR3 is TGTGCCAGCAGCCAAGAGGGGCTAGCCCAGAACTCCTACAATGAGCAGTTCTTC.

The chain carries TRBV14 and TRBJ2-5; D may correspond to TRBD1 or TRBD2 (5 bases each). CDR3 length: 16 residues. Germline assignment: CDR1 SGHDN and CDR2 FVKESK. V shed 4 bases and J shed 4 bases, with 19 bases lying between them. The DNA of the CDR3 is TGTGCCAGCAGCCGAGGTCTTGGGACGGCTGGAGAGACCCAGTACTTC. It encodes CASSRGLGTAGETQYF.

As concerns this clonotype: It is likely a read error, because the conserved phenylalanine at the end of the CDR3 is missing. V usage is TRBV5-5 and J usage is TRBJ2-7; maybe TRBD1 (5 bases). The CDR3 extends over 14 amino acids. The germline V gene encodes CDR1 SGHKS and CDR2 YYEKEE (reference sequence). The V end was cut by 6 bases, the J end by 6 bases, with 19 bases between. The CDR3 loop is CASNPQGSSLEQYL. CDR3 in DNA: TGTGCCAGCAACCCCCAGGGTAGCTCTCTCGAGCAGTACCTC.

This clonotype has more than one count but fewer than ten. The V gene is TRBV10-3, the J gene TRBJ2-1, with 9 bases that match TRBD1. There are 17 residues in the CDR3. Germline V lookup: CDR1 ENHRY, CDR2 SYGVKD. The V segment lost 0 bases and the J segment 4 bases; nucleotides outside the gene matches: 7. CDR3 loop: CAISESKWDRVYNEQFF. The CDR3 DNA follows: TGTGCCATCAGTGAGTCGAAGTGGGACAGGGTATACAATGAGCAGTTCTTC.

The chain joins TRBV27 to TRBJ1-1; the D gene is possibly TRBD1 (5 bases). CDR3 length equals 13 residues. Germline CDR1 is MNHEY and CDR2 is SMNVEV (reference sequence). CDR3 region: CATSFGGNTEAFF. The CDR3 DNA follows: TGTGCGACCAGTTTTGGGGGAAACACTGAAGCTTTCTTT.

This clonotype has only a few counts. The rearrangement uses TRBV5-5 and TRBJ2-1, with D hard to call. The germline V gene encodes CDR1 SGHKS and CDR2 YYEKEE (reference sequence). CDR3 length: 14 residues. V lost 6 bases and J lost 5, with 15 bases in between. CDR3 protein: CASKIARADNEQFF. CDR3 DNA: TGTGCCAGCAAAATTGCTAGGGCAGACAATGAGCAGTTCTTC. Full variable domain (remainder filled in from reference TRBV5-5 and TRBJ2-1): DAGVTQSPTHLIKTRGQQVTLRCSPISGHKSVSWYQQVLGQGPQFIFQYYEKEERGRGNFPDRFSARQFPNYSSELNVNALLLGDSALYLCASKIARADNEQFFGPGTRLTVL.

This clonotype occurred a few times. The genes are TRBV4-3 and TRBJ1-6; 7 positions match TRBD1. The germline CDR1 and CDR2 sequences are LGHNA and YSLEER. Losses at the gene ends were 1 base for V and 3 bases for J; bases not matched to a gene: 6. The CDR3 loop spans 17 amino acids. The CDR3 DNA follows: TGCGCCAGCAGCCAAGTGGACAGGATAAACTATAATTCACCCCTCCACTTT. It codes for CASSQVDRINYNSPLHF.

In this sample, this clonotype turned up a few times. V and J are TRBV20-1 and TRBJ2-3; D not resolved. Trimming pared 7 bases from V and 2 bases from J, leaving 13 bases between. The CDR3 length is 13 residues. In germline, CDR1 is DFQATT, CDR2 SNEGSKA (reference sequence). The CDR3 loop is CSEVRTATDTQYF. DNA of the CDR3: TGCAGTGAGGTTCGGACGGCCACAGATACGCAGTATTTT.

This clonotype occurred a few times. The chain uses TRBV4-3 and TRBJ1-4; possible D gene TRBD1, 6 bases. CDR1 is LGHNA, CDR2 YSLEER, per germline. This CDR3 has 14 amino acids. V shed 2 bases and J shed 8 bases, with 12 bases lying between them. The CDR3 is CASSQQGQGEKLFF. As DNA, the CDR3 is TGCGCCAGCAGCCAACAGGGGCAGGGCGAAAAACTGTTTTTT.

This clonotype was counted between two and nine times. The CDR3 loop reads CASSNRGKLFF. The CDR3, as DNA: TGTGCCAGCAGCAATCGCGGAAAACTGTTTTTT. This chain joins TRBV21-1 and TRBJ1-4. TRBV21-1 is an annotated pseudogene. The CDR3 contains 11 residues.

This clonotype was seen a handful of times. The gene calls are TRBV7-9 and TRBJ1-2; 9 bases map to TRBD1. Germline V gene lookup returns CDR1 SEHNR and CDR2 FQNEAQ (reference sequence). Trimming cost V 5 bases and J 8 bases; bases outside gene matches: 12. There are 15 residues in the CDR3. The CDR3 reads CASSQTLQGAEGYTF. CDR3 nucleotide sequence: TGTGCCAGCAGCCAAACCCTACAGGGGGCGGAGGGCTACACCTTC. Full variable domain (missing parts from reference TRBV7-9 and TRBJ1-2): DTGVSQNPRHKITKRGQNVTFRCDPISEHNRLYWYRQTLGQGPEFLTYFQNEAQLEKSRLLSDRFSAERPKGSFSTLEIQRTEQGDSAMYLCASSQTLQGAEGYTFGSGTRLTVV.

This chain joins TRBV6-5 and TRBJ1-4, with D unclear. CDR1 is MNHEY, CDR2 SVGAGI, per germline. V gave up 0 bases and J gave up 2 bases, with 10 bases separating them. CDR3 length: 16 residues. DNA of the CDR3: TGTGCCAGCAGTTACTCACCGGCAGCGACTAATGAAAAACTGTTTTTT. It encodes CASSYSPAATNEKLFF.

The rearrangement links TRBV5-1 to TRBJ2-7; tentatively, D is TRBD2 (6 bases). The V and J ends lost 2 bases and 4 bases respectively, with 13 bases between them. CDR1 and CDR2 (germline): SGHRS, YFSETQ. The CDR3 has 14 residues. The CDR3 DNA sequence: TGCGCCAGCAGCTTCGGGGGTGATTTGTACGAGCAGTACTTC. Its protein is CASSFGGDLYEQYF.

The rearrangement joins TRBV29-1 to TRBJ2-6; no clear D. Germline CDR1 and CDR2: SQVTM and ANQGSEA. The CDR3 spans 14 residues. CDR3 coding DNA: TGCCCCCATCGAGAGGCGTACGGGGCCAACGTCCTGACTTTC. Its protein product is CPHREAYGANVLTF. The whole variable domain, filled in from reference TRBV29-1 and TRBJ2-6, reads SAVISQKPSRDICQRGTSLTIQCQVDSQVTMMFWYRQQPGQSLTLIATANQGSEATYESGFVIDKFPISRPNLTFSTLTVSNMSPEDSSIYLCPHREAYGANVLTFGAGSRLTVL.